Shown below are 14 T cell receptor beta chains from a single sample sequenced in a study of T cells after yellow fever vaccination. TCRdb used MiXCR to reprocess the 5' RACE reads, holding one entry per CDR3 protein. The table records 120,000 or so distinct CDR3 sequences, approximately 16% of them present only once. Sample: CD8+ T cells sorted from PBMCs, taken 5 days after the yellow fever booster vaccination. These receptors were taken from a man between 18 and 29 years old who received the YFV17D yellow fever vaccine.

This clonotype turned up a few times. The chain joins TRBV29-1 to TRBJ2-7, with a possible D match to TRBD2 (6 bases). Trimming took off 4 bases at V and 4 bases at J, with 11 bases between the two ends. The CDR3 covers 12 residues. Looked up from germline, CDR1 is SQVTM and CDR2 is ANQGSEA. CDR3 sequence reads: CSVGGDDYEQYF. CDR3 in DNA: TGCAGCGTTGGGGGGGACGATTACGAGCAGTACTTC.

V and J are TRBV29-1 and TRBJ1-2; weak D call: TRBD1 (6 bases). Germline CDR1 reads SQVTM; CDR2 reads ANQGSEA. Trimming took 7 bases from V and 5 from J, leaving 14 bases between them. The CDR3 totals 12 residues. The CDR3 region has the DNA TGCAGCGCCCAGGGGAATGAGTATGGCTACACCTTC. Translating gives CSAQGNEYGYTF.

The J gene is TRBJ2-4, the V gene TRBV4-3, with D maybe TRBD1 (5 bases). This CDR3 spans 18 amino acids. CDR1 is LGHNA, CDR2 YSLEER, per germline. V shed 0 bases and J shed 2 bases, with 17 bases lying between them. DNA for the CDR3: TGCGCCAGCAGCCAAGATTCGTCCAGGGATATTTCCAAAAACATTCAGTACTTC. It encodes CASSQDSSRDISKNIQYF.

The table lists this clonotype with a count of one. V and J are TRBV14 and TRBJ2-2; a weak D match, TRBD1 (6 bases). Germline V gives CDR1 SGHDN, CDR2 FVKESK. The CDR3 contains 16 residues. Trimming cost V 0 bases and J 3 bases, with 11 bases left between them. The CDR3 protein is CASSQEAGVYTGELFF. Written as DNA, the CDR3 is TGTGCCAGCAGCCAAGAAGCAGGGGTATACACCGGGGAGCTGTTTTTT.

V is TRBV7-9 and J is TRBJ2-3; the D gene is possibly TRBD2 (5 bases). The CDR3 is made up of 15 amino acids. With 1 base removed from V and 1 base from J, the gap between germline ends came to 9 bases. Germline CDR1 is SEHNR and CDR2 is FQNEAQ (reference sequence). The CDR3 loop is CASSLVEAGTDTQYF. As DNA, the CDR3 is TGTGCCAGCAGCTTAGTTGAAGCGGGCACAGATACGCAGTATTTT.

The rearrangement uses TRBV20-1 and TRBJ2-1, with 10 bases aligning to TRBD2. CDR3 size: 15 residues. The trim removed 5 bases at V and 9 bases at J, leaving 13 bases unmatched. Germline assignment: CDR1 DFQATT and CDR2 SNEGSKA (reference sequence). The CDR3, as DNA: TGCAGTGCTCATCCCGGGGCTAGCGGGGGAGGTGAGCAGTTCTTC. Protein: CSAHPGASGGGEQFF.

The gene calls are TRBV27 and TRBJ1-2, with 7 bases aligning to TRBD1. V shed 4 bases, J shed 4 bases, and the junction held 3 bases outside the gene matches. The germline V gene has CDR1 MNHEY and CDR2 SMNVEV (reference sequence). This CDR3 spans 13 amino acids. In nucleotides, the CDR3 is TGTGCCAGCAGTTACGGGACAGCCTATGGCTACACCTTC. It translates to CASSYGTAYGYTF.

Only a few counts were recorded for this clonotype. This chain links TRBV7-9 with TRBJ2-3; D call uncertain. This CDR3 has 12 residues. V was pared by 3 bases and J by 4 bases, with 5 bases between. Germline CDR1 SEHNR, CDR2 FQNEAQ (reference sequence). CDR3 DNA: TGTGCCAGCAGCTTGCCGTCAGATACGCAGTATTTT. This codes for CASSLPSDTQYF.

J is TRBJ1-1 and V is TRBV27; no clear D gene. Germline V lookup: CDR1 MNHEY, CDR2 SMNVEV (reference sequence). With 2 bases removed from V and 6 bases from J, the gap between germline ends came to 13 bases. CDR3 size: 14 residues. For the CDR3, the DNA is TGTGCCAGCAGTTTAGTCTATGGGTCCGCTGAAGCTTTCTTT. Translation gives CASSLVYGSAEAFF.

The V call is TRBV7-9, the J call TRBJ2-1; D is undetermined. This CDR3 is 12 amino acids long. The germline V and J ends were trimmed by 4 bases and 7 bases, with 8 bases remaining between them. Germline assignment: CDR1 SEHNR and CDR2 FQNEAQ (reference sequence). The CDR3 DNA is TGTGCCAGCAGCTCTGGTTTGAATGAGCAGTTCTTC. Protein: CASSSGLNEQFF.

This clonotype has more than one count but fewer than ten. V usage is TRBV14 and J usage is TRBJ1-5; D uncertain. CDR1 SGHDN and CDR2 FVKESK come from the germline V gene. The CDR3 totals 13 residues. V was clipped by 5 bases and J by 9 bases, with 14 bases between them. CDR3 sequence reads: CASSITLSSPQHF. The CDR3 bases are TGTGCCAGCAGCATAACACTAAGTTCGCCCCAGCATTTT.

This clonotype was recorded a few times. The rearrangement uses TRBV5-1 and TRBJ2-5, with D perhaps matching TRBD2 (5 bases). The V gene's germline CDR1 is SGHRS and CDR2 YFSETQ. The length of the CDR3 is 13 residues. The V end lost 4 bases, the J end lost 5 bases, and 12 bases lay between the germline ends. In DNA form, the CDR3 reads TGCGCCAGCAGCCCGGGCGGGTTGGAGACCCAGTACTTC. The encoded protein is CASSPGGLETQYF.

This clonotype was found many times. This rearrangement joins TRBV5-1 to TRBJ2-5; D possibly uses TRBD1 or TRBD2 (5 bases each). Germline loops: CDR1 SGHRS, CDR2 YFSETQ. The CDR3 is made up of 14 amino acids. Trimming stripped 5 bases from V and 1 base from J, with 12 bases between. CDR3 coding DNA: TGCGCCAGCAGACCCCCGGGGCTCCAAGAGACCCAGTACTTC. This sequence encodes CASRPPGLQETQYF.

The V call is TRBV15, the J call TRBJ2-5; tentative D call: TRBD1 (6 bases). From germline, CDR1 is LNHNV and CDR2 YYDKDF (reference sequence). Trimming removed 5 bases from V and 3 bases from J, with 13 bases in between. CDR3 size: 14 residues. The CDR3 protein is CATSFSGAEETQYF. Here the CDR3 DNA reads TGTGCCACCAGCTTTTCAGGGGCCGAAGAGACCCAGTACTTC.